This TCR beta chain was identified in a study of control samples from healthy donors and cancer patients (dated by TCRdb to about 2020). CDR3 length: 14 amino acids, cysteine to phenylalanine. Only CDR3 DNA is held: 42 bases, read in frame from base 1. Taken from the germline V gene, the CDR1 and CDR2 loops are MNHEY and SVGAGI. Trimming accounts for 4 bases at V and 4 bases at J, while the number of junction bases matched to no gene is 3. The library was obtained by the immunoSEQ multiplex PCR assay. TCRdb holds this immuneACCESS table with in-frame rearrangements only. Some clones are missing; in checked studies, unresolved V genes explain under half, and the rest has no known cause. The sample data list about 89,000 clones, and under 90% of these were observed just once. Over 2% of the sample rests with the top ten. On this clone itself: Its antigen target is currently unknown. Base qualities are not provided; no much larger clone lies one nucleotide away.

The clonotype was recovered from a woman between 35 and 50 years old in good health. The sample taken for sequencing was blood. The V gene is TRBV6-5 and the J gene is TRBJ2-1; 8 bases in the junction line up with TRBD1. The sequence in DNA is TGTGCCAGCAGTTTGGGACAGGCGTACAATGAGCAGTTCTTC. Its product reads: CASSLGQAYNEQFF.